One sample yielded the 20 T cell receptor beta chains listed below, sequenced in a study of T cell responses to AZD1222 COVID-19 vaccine (dated by TCRdb to 2020 to 2023). The time point label for this specimen denotes: about 28 days (+/-7) after the second vaccine dose. Preparation of the library involved the immunoSEQ multiplex PCR assay. TCRdb holds this immuneACCESS table with in-frame rearrangements only. Some clones are missing; in checked studies, unresolved V genes explain under half, and the rest has no known cause. The sample data list over 85,000 clones, and roughly 92% of these were observed just once. The leading ten clones occupy 2.5% of the sample. The specimen was peripheral blood, collected 28 days after the second AZD1222 dose. These receptors were collected from an adult who received the AZD1222 COVID-19 vaccine.

This sequence joins TRBV28 and TRBJ1-3; D gene ambiguous. The length of the CDR3 is 13 residues. Per the germline V gene, CDR1 is MDHEN and CDR2 is SYDVKM. The V and J ends lost 6 bases and 7 bases respectively, with 13 bases between them. The chain's CDR3 is CASSPTGVNTIYF. The DNA for the CDR3 is TGTGCCAGCAGCCCAACGGGTGTCAACACCATATATTTT.

This chain uses TRBV11-3 with TRBJ1-6; 11 bases line up with TRBD1. V gave up 3 bases and J gave up 5 bases; unmatched junction bases: 3. Germline V gene lookup returns CDR1 SGHNT and CDR2 YENEEA. The CDR3 runs 16 residues. The CDR3 nucleotides are TGTGCCAGCAGCTTCGGGACAGGGGGAAATAATTCACCCCTCCACTTT. This translates into CASSFGTGGNNSPLHF.

The table lists this clone with a count of one. V gene TRBV5-1 combines with J gene TRBJ1-1; TRBD1 is a possible D gene (6 bases). CDR1 SGHRS and CDR2 YFSETQ come from the germline V gene. V was cut by 4 bases and J by 1 base, with 14 bases left in between. The CDR3 length is 15 residues. CDR3 sequence: CASSPAPTGNTEAFF. Written as DNA, the CDR3 is TGCGCCAGCAGCCCCGCCCCGACAGGGAACACTGAAGCTTTCTTT.

The rearrangement uses TRBV4-3 and TRBJ1-3; a possible D gene is TRBD1 (6 bases). This CDR3 has 16 amino acids. Germline loops: CDR1 LGHNA, CDR2 YSLEER. V was clipped by 2 bases and J by 4 bases, with 15 bases between them. CDR3 sequence (DNA): TGCGCCAGCAGCCAATTTACCGGGACAATCGGAAACACCATATATTTT. The encoded protein is CASSQFTGTIGNTIYF.

This clone was recorded only once. V and J are TRBV4-2 and TRBJ2-7; 7 bases are shared with TRBD1. The CDR3 spans 15 residues. V gave up 0 bases and J gave up 2 bases; unmatched junction bases: 4. Germline CDR1 reads LGHNA; CDR2 reads YNFKEQ. The CDR3 reads CASSQDLGTAYEQYF. CDR3 coding DNA: TGTGCCAGCAGCCAAGATTTGGGGACAGCCTACGAGCAGTACTTC.

V gene TRBV29-1 combines with J gene TRBJ2-3, with D unclear. V shed 2 bases and J shed 0 bases, with 9 bases lying between them. Germline loops: CDR1 SQVTM, CDR2 ANQGSEA. The CDR3 consists of 14 residues. This CDR3 reads CSVERGTSTDTQYF. The CDR3 region has the DNA TGCAGCGTTGAACGTGGCACGAGCACAGATACGCAGTATTTT.

The V call is TRBV27, the J call TRBJ2-1; TRBD2 matches at 11 bases. Germline V gene data show CDR1 as MNHEY and CDR2 as SMNVEV (reference sequence). The CDR3 is made up of 18 amino acids. With 3 bases clipped from V and 7 bases from J, the junction kept 14 bases outside the gene matches. For the CDR3, the DNA is TGTGCCAGCAGTTTGGAGGCTAGCGGGGGGCCCTGGTCAAATGAGCAGTTCTTC. It is translated as CASSLEASGGPWSNEQFF.

The V gene is TRBV18, the J gene TRBJ2-7; D is tentatively TRBD1 or TRBD2 (5 bases each). With 3 bases removed from V and 5 bases from J, the gap between germline ends came to 14 bases. CDR1 is KGHSH and CDR2 is LQKENI in the germline V gene. The CDR3 has 14 residues. CDR3 nucleotide sequence: TGTGCCAGCTCACCCGGGGTACGAGGGGACGAGCAGTACTTC. It is translated as CASSPGVRGDEQYF.

The V gene is TRBV24-1, the J gene TRBJ2-1; 16 bases agree with TRBD2. Trimming at V came to 9 bases and at J to 2 bases, leaving 6 bases not matched to a gene. The CDR3 runs 17 residues. Per germline, CDR1 KGHDR and CDR2 SFDVKD. CDR3 in amino acids: CATRAGTSGGAYNEQFF. The CDR3 DNA reads TGTGCCACCCGGGCCGGGACTAGCGGGGGGGCCTACAATGAGCAGTTCTTC.

J is TRBJ2-1 and V is TRBV24-1; TRBD1 might be the D (5 bases). V lost 3 bases, J lost 8 bases, and 10 bases lay in between. Germline assignment: CDR1 KGHDR and CDR2 SFDVKD. The CDR3 totals 13 residues. The CDR3 nucleotides are TGTGCCACCAGTGATGGGGCACTCGATGAGCAGTTCTTC. Translating gives CATSDGALDEQFF.

J is TRBJ2-5 and V is TRBV6-6, with 7 nucleotides matching TRBD1. The junction had 3 bases not matched to a gene; V was cut back by 4 bases and J by 1 base. Germline lookup yields CDR1 MNHNY and CDR2 SVGAGI (reference sequence). CDR3 length: 14 amino acids. CDR3 DNA sequence: TGTGCCAGCAGTTCCGGGACAGTCCAAGAGACCCAGTACTTC. Its translation is CASSSGTVQETQYF.

The chain links TRBV30 to TRBJ1-1; D may be TRBD1 (5 bases). CDR3 length equals 12 residues. Germline assignment: CDR1 GTSNPN and CDR2 SVGIG (reference sequence). Trimming cost V 3 bases and J 3 bases, with 8 bases left between them. CDR3 coding DNA: TGTGCCTGGAGGGGGACGGACACTGAAGCTTTCTTT. The encoded protein is CAWRGTDTEAFF.

The chain has TRBV2 and TRBJ2-2, with 12 nucleotides matching TRBD1. V gave up 5 bases and J gave up 7 bases; unmatched junction bases: 5. This CDR3 has 15 amino acids. Germline CDR1 SNHLY, CDR2 FYNNEI. In DNA form, the CDR3 reads TGTGCCAGCAGTCGACGGGACAGGGGGCACGGGGAGCTGTTTTTT. This gives the protein CASSRRDRGHGELFF.

The chain recombines TRBV5-8 with TRBJ1-6; D unclear. Trimming removed 4 bases from V and 8 bases from J, with 7 bases in between. The CDR3 sequence is 12 residues long. Germline V gene sequence: CDR1 SGHTS, CDR2 YDEGEE. The CDR3 DNA reads as TGTGCCAGCAGCCCCCCAGATTCACCCCTCCACTTT. Encoded protein: CASSPPDSPLHF.

The chain couples TRBV6-5 to TRBJ1-1; the D gene is possibly TRBD1 (6 bases). V lost 0 bases, J lost 4 bases, and 12 bases lay in between. This CDR3 is built from 15 residues. Germline V gene sequence: CDR1 MNHEY, CDR2 SVGAGI. CDR3 region: CASSYSGGVGTEAFF. For the CDR3, the DNA is TGTGCCAGCAGTTACTCGGGGGGCGTCGGCACTGAAGCTTTCTTT.

The DNA for the CDR3 is TGTGCCAGCAGCTTAGCGTCACAGCCAGATTTCTATGGCTACACCTTC. This codes for CASSLASQPDFYGYTF. This rearrangement joins TRBV7-9 to TRBJ1-2, with D unclear. CDR3 size: 16 residues. V was cut by 0 bases and J by 4 bases, with 15 bases left in between. CDR1 SEHNR and CDR2 FQNEAQ come from the germline V gene (reference sequence).

V gene TRBV7-9 combines with J gene TRBJ1-1, with 7 positions matching TRBD1. Per the germline V gene, CDR1 is SEHNR and CDR2 is FQNEAQ (reference sequence). The CDR3 loop spans 15 amino acids. Trimming at V came to 4 bases and at J to 5 bases, leaving 10 bases not matched to a gene. The CDR3 spells CASSYHRDRGTEAFF. The CDR3 coding sequence is TGTGCCAGCAGCTATCACCGGGACAGAGGGACTGAAGCTTTCTTT.

This sequence joins TRBV7-2 and TRBJ2-5; D gene uncertain. Germline V gives CDR1 SGHTA, CDR2 FQGNSA. The CDR3 runs to 16 residues. The ends were cut back, 1 base at V and 2 bases at J, with 14 bases in the middle. CDR3 loop: CASSLGLGLGQETQYF. The CDR3 nucleotides read TGTGCCAGCAGCTTAGGATTAGGGTTAGGACAAGAGACCCAGTACTTC.

This clone appeared once. The rearrangement uses TRBV19 and TRBJ1-4; 7 bases agree with TRBD1. Germline trimming cut 8 bases from V and 5 bases from J; bases unmatched to any gene: 11. This CDR3 comprises 15 residues. Germline V gene lookup returns CDR1 LNHDA and CDR2 SQIVND (reference sequence). The CDR3: CASHSGGRGNEKLFF. The DNA of the CDR3 is TGTGCCAGTCACAGCGGGGGCAGGGGGAATGAAAAACTGTTTTTT.

This clone appeared a single time. This specimen includes other DNA sequences encoding the same CDR3. The V gene is TRBV9, the J gene TRBJ2-3; the D is unclear. In germline, CDR1 is SGDLS, CDR2 YYNGEE. Trimming took 0 bases from V and 2 from J, leaving 4 bases between them. The CDR3 length is 13 residues. The CDR3 here is CASSVVSTDTQYF. For the CDR3, the DNA is TGTGCCAGCAGCGTAGTGTCCACAGATACGCAGTATTTT.